This TCR beta chain derives from a study of T cell changes during pregnancy in multiple sclerosis. Clones were sequenced by immunoSEQ multiplex PCR, and TCRdb holds only the in-frame ones, with some missing. The sample has around 59,000 clones, 80% to 95% seen once. The source is a female donor with multiple sclerosis, enrolled in a pregnancy study. The sequencing here drew on peripheral blood, taken in the first trimester of pregnancy.

Here the CDR3 reads CASSRGGITSTDTQYF. CDR3 sequence (DNA): TGTGCCAGCAGCCGAGGGGGAATTACTAGCACAGATACGCAGTATTTT. The genes are TRBV7-9 and TRBJ2-3; maybe TRBD1 (6 bases). The CDR3 has 16 residues. Germline values: CDR1 SEHNR, CDR2 FQNEAQ (reference sequence). Trimming cost V 5 bases and J 0 bases, with 15 bases left between them. Drawing the rest from reference TRBV7-9 and TRBJ2-3, the complete variable domain is DTGVSQNPRHKITKRGQNVTFRCDPISEHNRLYWYRQTLGQGPEFLTYFQNEAQLEKSRLLSDRFSAERPKGSFSTLEIQRTEQGDSAMYLCASSRGGITSTDTQYFGPGTRLTVL.